This TCR beta chain emerged from a study of blood T cell repertoires in COVID-19. Study as a whole: From the United States, Italy and Spain came samples of acute and convalescent COVID-19. The cDNA or gDNA used as material had been derived from T cells, B-cell-depleted T cells, or PBMCs.

V gave up 1 base and J gave up 4 bases, with 12 bases separating them. The CDR3 has 15 amino acids. Per the germline V gene, CDR1 is SGHNT and CDR2 is YYREEE (reference sequence). Per the study methods: Amplification from reference gene primers served as the basis for estimated nucleated cell counts. Using immunoSEQ multiplex PCR, the repertoire was profiled, and TCRdb retains in-frame clones only, with some absent. Clone size and V and J calls were adopted from that table, with D and trimming inferred from the DNA. This sample has more than 95,000 clones, with 70% to 90% found just once. The V gene is TRBV5-4, the J gene TRBJ2-1; perhaps TRBD2 as D (6 bases). The sequenced sample consisted of peripheral blood. The TCR comes from a middle-aged man with acute or convalescent COVID-19. The chain's CDR3 is CASSLSFGGYNEQFF. CDR3 coding DNA: TGTGCCAGCAGCTTGAGTTTCGGGGGATACAATGAGCAGTTCTTC.